What follows are 15 T cell receptor beta chains derived from one specimen sequenced in a study of blood T cell repertoires in COVID-19. Some clones are missing from TCRdb's copy, which holds only in-frame ones; the method was immunoSEQ multiplex PCR. The data contain around 230,000 clones, 65% to 85% of them singletons. The sequenced sample was peripheral blood. The receptors here all came from a woman aged 45-65 years with acute or convalescent COVID-19.

For the CDR3, the DNA is TGTGCCAGCAGTCCCGACAAGAACACTGAAGCTTTCTTT. Amino acid sequence: CASSPDKNTEAFF. The chain has TRBV2 and TRBJ1-1; D unresolved. The ends were cut back, 5 bases at V and 1 base at J, with 8 bases in the middle. Germline CDR1 is SNHLY and CDR2 is FYNNEI. This CDR3 is built from 13 residues.

This chain links TRBV5-1 with TRBJ2-7; D ambiguous. Per germline, CDR1 SGHRS and CDR2 YFSETQ. This CDR3 region has 12 residues. V was clipped by 1 base and J by 3 bases, with 5 bases between them. This chain's CDR3 is CASSLNGYEQYF. The DNA of the CDR3 is TGCGCCAGCAGCTTGAACGGCTACGAGCAGTACTTC.

The rearrangement joins TRBV7-2 to TRBJ2-3, with 15 bases aligning to TRBD2. With V trimmed by 5 bases and J by 6 bases, 3 bases remained unmatched. Per the germline V gene, CDR1 is SGHTA and CDR2 is FQGNSA. This CDR3 region has 15 residues. CDR3 region: CASSRGLAGGDTQYF. CDR3 DNA sequence: TGTGCCAGCAGCCGGGGACTAGCGGGAGGTGATACGCAGTATTTT.

The genes are TRBV19 and TRBJ2-3; TRBD2 aligns across 7 bases. Trimming removed 1 base from V and 5 bases from J; junction bases left unmatched: 6. This CDR3 comprises 15 residues. Germline values: CDR1 LNHDA, CDR2 SQIVND (reference sequence). DNA for the CDR3: TGTGCCAGTAGTATAGGAGGCCTAGCGGTAGATACGCAGTATTTT. Its protein product is CASSIGGLAVDTQYF. Full variable domain (remainder filled in from reference TRBV19 and TRBJ2-3): DGGITQSPKYLFRKEGQNVTLSCEQNLNHDAMYWYRQDPGQGLRLIYYSQIVNDFQKGDIAEGYSVSREKKESFPLTVTSAQKNPTAFYLCASSIGGLAVDTQYFGPGTRLTVL.

The chain carries TRBV5-1 and TRBJ1-1; the D gene is possibly TRBD1 (6 bases). V gave up 0 bases and J gave up 2 bases, with 11 bases separating them. The CDR3 consists of 15 residues. Germline V gene lookup returns CDR1 SGHRS and CDR2 YFSETQ. CDR3 DNA sequence: TGCGCCAGCAGCTTGGAGGGGGACCTCAACACTGAAGCTTTCTTT. Translating gives CASSLEGDLNTEAFF.

This clone has only one observation. V gene TRBV12-5 combines with J gene TRBJ1-1; no definite D call. CDR3 length: 13 residues. Trimming cost V 5 bases and J 10 bases, with 17 bases left between them. The germline V gene encodes CDR1 LGHNT and CDR2 FRNRAP. The CDR3 reads CASGTSPGKLAFF. In DNA, the CDR3 is TGTGCTAGTGGTACAAGTCCGGGGAAACTAGCTTTCTTT.

This clone was observed a single time. This chain connects TRBV2 to TRBJ2-3; the match to TRBD2 covers 9 bases. The CDR3 runs to 16 residues. V was clipped by 1 base and J by 3 bases; unmatched bases: 5. Germline V gives CDR1 SNHLY, CDR2 FYNNEI. CDR3 DNA: TGTGCCAGCAGTGAAGGAGCGGGAGGACCTACAGATACGCAGTATTTT. Protein: CASSEGAGGPTDTQYF.

This clone turned up a few times. The chain links TRBV6-2 or TRBV6-3 to TRBJ1-5; D gene unclear. The CDR3 totals 16 residues. Trimming left V 2 bases short and J 0 bases short, with 11 bases between. CDR1 MNHEY and CDR2 SVGEGT come from the germline V gene. The CDR3 coding sequence is TGTGCCAGCAGTTACGCGCAGGCGTATAGCAATCAGCCCCAGCATTTT. Its translation is CASSYAQAYSNQPQHF.

This clone was counted only a few times. The chain is built from TRBV25-1 and TRBJ1-4, with 8 bases lining up with TRBD1. Germline lookup yields CDR1 MGHDK and CDR2 SYGVNS. The length of the CDR3 is 16 residues. V trimming: 2 bases; J trimming: 5 bases; junction bases outside the gene matches: 7. The DNA of the CDR3 is TGTGCCAGCAGTGAACCCTCATGGACAGGGAATGAAAAACTGTTTTTT. Its protein is CASSEPSWTGNEKLFF.

In DNA form, the CDR3 reads TGTGCCAGCTCACCACCTAATAGCGGGAGGATTCGGGGAGGTGAGCAGTTCTTC. It specifies CASSPPNSGRIRGGEQFF. The genes are TRBV18 and TRBJ2-1; 10 bases match TRBD2. CDR3 length: 18 residues. Germline V lookup: CDR1 KGHSH, CDR2 LQKENI. V shed 0 bases, J shed 9 bases, and the junction held 14 bases outside the gene matches.

This clone was seen just once. The V call is TRBV10-1, the J call TRBJ1-6, with TRBD1 as a possible D gene (6 bases). Trimming took 9 bases from V and 10 from J, leaving 13 bases between them. The CDR3 totals 12 residues. Germline CDR1 reads WNHNN; CDR2 reads SYGVQD (reference sequence). This chain's CDR3 is CASGQSGSPLHF. DNA of the CDR3: TGCGCCAGTGGACAGTCGGGCTCACCCCTCCACTTT.

This rearrangement joins TRBV7-9 to TRBJ1-1; D ambiguous. This CDR3 is 15 amino acids long. Deletions cut 3 bases from V and 0 bases from J, with 11 bases between. CDR1 is SEHNR, CDR2 FQNEAQ, per germline (reference sequence). As DNA, the CDR3 is TGTGCCAGCAGCTTTTTCGCAACACTGAACACTGAAGCTTTCTTT. Protein sequence: CASSFFATLNTEAFF.

J is TRBJ1-2 and V is TRBV5-1, with 8 positions matching TRBD1. Per germline, CDR1 SGHRS and CDR2 YFSETQ. Trimming cost V 2 bases and J 5 bases; bases outside gene matches: 8. The CDR3 has 15 residues. In DNA, the CDR3 is TGCGCCAGCAGCTTTTCCGGGACAGGTCGATATGGCTACACCTTC. Amino acids: CASSFSGTGRYGYTF.

The J gene is TRBJ2-7, the V gene TRBV6-5; D is possibly TRBD1 (6 bases). Germline loops: CDR1 MNHEY, CDR2 SVGAGI. Trimming shortened V by 5 bases and J by 0 bases, and 14 bases separated the two germline ends. The CDR3 loop spans 15 amino acids. The CDR3 spells CASSPGQLSSYEQYF. CDR3 in DNA: TGTGCCAGCAGTCCCGGACAGTTAAGCTCCTACGAGCAGTACTTC.

The chain carries TRBV12-3 or TRBV12-4 and TRBJ2-1, with 10 bases lining up with TRBD2. This CDR3 comprises 12 residues. The CDR3 DNA sequence: TGTCCAAGCGGGAGGGCCAGCAATGAGCAGTTCTTC. The encoded protein is CPSGRASNEQFF.